This T cell receptor (beta chain) is from a study of blood T cell repertoires in COVID-19. Produced via immunoSEQ multiplex PCR; TCRdb's table is partial and in-frame only. The sample holds 310,000 or so clones, approximately 91% seen once. The CDR3 covers 14 residues. Trimming took 7 bases from V and 1 from J; bases not matched to a gene: 8. Germline V CDR1 and CDR2: SQVTM, ANQGSEA. This clone has a single count. J is TRBJ2-3 and V is TRBV29-1; 7 bases align to TRBD2. This TCR came from a woman aged 25 to 39 with COVID-19, enrolled during active disease. The sample taken for sequencing was peripheral blood. The CDR3 sequence: CSAQRGLGTDTQYF. The CDR3 nucleotides read TGCAGCGCCCAGCGGGGATTGGGCACAGATACGCAGTATTTT.